The 10 T cell receptor beta chains given below trace back to one sample, sequenced in a study of blood T cells in healthy people across ages. Primed by a sample-barcoded 5' primer and a J-beta primer mix, a second PCR proceeded for about 6 to 12 cycles. TCRdb reprocessed the 5' RACE reads with MiXCR, giving one entry per CDR3 protein. The sample lists 1,800,000 or so distinct CDR3 sequences, about two fifths occurring once. What was sequenced was blood. The receptors come from a human donor in good health.

The rearrangement uses TRBV4-3 and TRBJ2-4, with a tentative D call TRBD1 (6 bases). The J call may be faulty, since TRBJ2-7 better matches the DNA end. Germline V lookup: CDR1 LGHNA, CDR2 YSLEER. This CDR3 has 16 amino acids. CDR3 residues: CASSQDGDTSLDEQYF. Here the CDR3 DNA reads TGCGCCAGCAGCCAAGATGGGGACACCTCCTTGGACGAGCAGTACTTC.

The V gene is TRBV2, the J gene TRBJ1-1; tentatively, D is TRBD1 (6 bases). The CDR3 spans 12 residues. The germline V gene encodes CDR1 SNHLY and CDR2 FYNNEI. Trimming took 3 bases from V and 7 from J, leaving 9 bases between them. CDR3 in DNA: TGTGCCAGCAGTGAGGGGGCAGGTGAAGCTTTCTTT. Translated, it gives CASSEGAGEAFF.

In nucleotides, the CDR3 is TGCAGTGCCTCTCTGGGGGAGCAGTACTTC. It specifies CSASLGEQYF. V usage is TRBV20-1 and J usage is TRBJ2-7; D not certain. With 6 bases removed from V and 7 bases from J, the gap between germline ends came to 10 bases. Germline assignment: CDR1 DFQATT and CDR2 SNEGSKA (reference sequence). The CDR3 consists of 10 residues.

The chain combines TRBV6-6 with TRBJ2-4; 7 positions match TRBD2. The J call may be mistaken, given a closer DNA end match to TRBJ2-7. This CDR3 is built from 16 residues. Looked up from germline, CDR1 is MNHNY and CDR2 is SVGAGI (reference sequence). CDR3 amino acids: CASSYLGGKSSYEQYF. The CDR3 coding sequence is TGTGCCAGCAGTTACCTCGGGGGGAAGAGCTCCTACGAGCAGTACTTC.

This rearrangement joins TRBV6-5 to TRBJ2-2, with 9 bases fitting TRBD1. Unmatched junction bases numbered 12, after V lost 0 bases and J lost 7 bases. This CDR3 comprises 18 residues. The germline CDR1 and CDR2 sequences are MNHEY and SVGAGI. The CDR3 is CASSYSHGGQGSDGELFF. The CDR3 DNA is TGTGCCAGCAGTTACTCGCACGGGGGACAGGGCTCGGACGGGGAGCTGTTTTTT.

This clonotype appeared a few times. J is TRBJ1-1 and V is TRBV7-2; unclear D gene. Germline CDR1 is SGHTA and CDR2 is FQGNSA. The V end was cut by 2 bases, the J end by 5 bases, with 12 bases between. CDR3 length: 14 amino acids. The DNA of the CDR3 is TGTGCCAGCAGCTTACGCCACATCGGGACTGAAGCTTTCTTT. Its protein is CASSLRHIGTEAFF.

In nucleotides, the CDR3 is TGTGCCAGCAGCCAAGAGACGGGACAGGGGGCGGAGGGCTACACCTTC. Its protein product is CASSQETGQGAEGYTF. The chain recombines TRBV3-1 with TRBJ1-2; 12 nucleotides line up with TRBD1. V lost 0 bases, J lost 8 bases, and 7 bases stayed unmatched. This CDR3 has 16 residues. Germline lookup yields CDR1 LGHDT and CDR2 YNNKEL (reference sequence).

The rearrangement uses TRBV9 and TRBJ1-2; TRBD1 aligns across 7 bases. CDR3 length: 16 residues. Looked up from germline, CDR1 is SGDLS and CDR2 is YYNGEE. Unmatched junction bases numbered 10, after V lost 3 bases and J lost 2 bases. The CDR3, as DNA: TGTGCCAGCAGCGAAAACCGGGACAGTACAAACTATGGCTACACCTTC. Translation gives CASSENRDSTNYGYTF. The full variable domain, completed using reference TRBV9 and TRBJ1-2, is DSGVTQTPKHLITATGQRVTLRCSPRSGDLSVYWYQQSLDQGLQFLIQYYNGEERAKGNILERFSAQQFPDLHSELNLSSLELGDSALYFCASSENRDSTNYGYTFGSGTRLTVV.

The table lists this clonotype with a few counts. An end of the junction does not agree with germline; a read error may underlie this. This chain joins TRBV7-2 and TRBJ2-3; the D gene is possibly TRBD2 (5 bases). The CDR3 length is 14 residues. From germline, CDR1 is SGHTA and CDR2 FQGNSA. The CDR3 region is CASSPGFSTDTQYF. In nucleotides, the CDR3 is TGCGCCAGCAGCCCGGGGTTTAGCACAGATACGCAGTATTTT.

The table lists this clonotype with a few counts. The chain links TRBV20-1 to TRBJ2-1, with 7 bases matching TRBD1. In germline, CDR1 is DFQATT, CDR2 SNEGSKA (reference sequence). The CDR3 consists of 14 residues. CDR3 loop: CSRWAKGQNNEQFF. The CDR3 coding sequence is TGCAGCCGCTGGGCGAAGGGACAGAACAATGAGCAGTTCTTC.